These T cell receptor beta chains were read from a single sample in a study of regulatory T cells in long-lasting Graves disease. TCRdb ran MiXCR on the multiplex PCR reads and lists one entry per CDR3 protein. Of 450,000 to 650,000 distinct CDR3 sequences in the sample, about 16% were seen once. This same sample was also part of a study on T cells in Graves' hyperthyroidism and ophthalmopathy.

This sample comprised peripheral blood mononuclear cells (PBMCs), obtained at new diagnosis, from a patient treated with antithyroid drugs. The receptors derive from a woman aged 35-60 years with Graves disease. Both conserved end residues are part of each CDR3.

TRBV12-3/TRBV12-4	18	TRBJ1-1	CASSLGSGTNTLNTVAFF
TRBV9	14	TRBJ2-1	CASSVGGYNNEQFF
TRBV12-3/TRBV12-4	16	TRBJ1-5	CASTTRQGLSGQPQHF
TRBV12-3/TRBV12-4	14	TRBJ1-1	CASSLVASDTEAFF
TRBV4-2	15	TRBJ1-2	CASSQDMEVPYGYTF
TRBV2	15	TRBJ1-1	CASSGDFQTNTEAFF
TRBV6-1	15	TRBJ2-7	CASTMGTGEAYEQYF
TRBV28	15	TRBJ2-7	CASSSGGQGFNEQYF
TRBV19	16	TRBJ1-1	CASRNAPGTQNTEAFF
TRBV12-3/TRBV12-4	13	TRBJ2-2	CVSSDRSTGELFF
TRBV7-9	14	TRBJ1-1	CASTQLAGNTEAFF
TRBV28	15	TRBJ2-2	CASSRTSGVTGELFF
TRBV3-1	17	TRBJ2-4	CASSQDEVAGGRNIQYF
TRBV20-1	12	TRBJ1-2	CSARTGNYGYTF
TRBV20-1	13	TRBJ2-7	CSASLQGVYEQYF
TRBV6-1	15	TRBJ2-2	CASRTGTGFAGELFF
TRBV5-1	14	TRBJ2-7	CASSLEQGAYEQYF
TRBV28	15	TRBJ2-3	CASSAQGQGTDTQYF
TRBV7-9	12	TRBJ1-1	CASSSYRGGAFF
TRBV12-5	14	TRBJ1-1	CASANQGRGTEAFF
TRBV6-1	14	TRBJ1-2	CASSRGGGNYGYTF
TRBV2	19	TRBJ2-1	CASSEEGAGLAGAYNEQFF
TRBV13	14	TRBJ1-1	CASSYGRGGTEAFF
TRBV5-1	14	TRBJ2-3	CASSMDLKVDTQYF
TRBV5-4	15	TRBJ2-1	CASSWASGSYNEQFF
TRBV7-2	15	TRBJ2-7	CASSPLAGHSYEQYF
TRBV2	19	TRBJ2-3	CATPPSGTSGGVNTDTQYF
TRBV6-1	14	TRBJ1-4	CASSPGLRHEKLFF
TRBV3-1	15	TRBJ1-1	CASSQDVRGYTEAFF
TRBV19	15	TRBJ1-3	CASSPTAFTGNTIYF
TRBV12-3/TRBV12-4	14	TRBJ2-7	CASSLSGGPYEQYF
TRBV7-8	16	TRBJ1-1	CASSLDLGGGNTEAFF
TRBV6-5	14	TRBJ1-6	CASSYYSSLSPLHF
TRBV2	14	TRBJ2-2	CASSPGKFTGELFF
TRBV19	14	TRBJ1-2	CASSAGRGAWGYTF
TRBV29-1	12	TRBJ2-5	CSVEEGVGTQYF
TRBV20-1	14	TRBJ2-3	CSAQWQGVTDTQYF
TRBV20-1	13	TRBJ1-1	CSAIVIGQALAFF
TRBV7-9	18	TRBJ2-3	CASSLSGRRSVPTDTQYF
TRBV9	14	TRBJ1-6	CASSVEWSNSPLHF
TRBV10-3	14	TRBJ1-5	CAISVGRENQPQHF
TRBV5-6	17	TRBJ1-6	CASSQEELTGNNSPLHF
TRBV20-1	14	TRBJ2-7	CSARNDRSSYEQYF
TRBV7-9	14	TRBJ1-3	CASSFFFSGNTIYF
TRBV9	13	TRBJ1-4	CASSVGLSEKLFF
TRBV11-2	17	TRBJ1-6	CASSLRRDRVPNSPLHF
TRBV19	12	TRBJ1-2	CASAGQLSGYTF
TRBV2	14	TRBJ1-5	CASSKDSNNQPQHF
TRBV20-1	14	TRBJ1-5	CSDRTGVSNQPQHF
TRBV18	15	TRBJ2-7	CASSPPAGATYEQYF
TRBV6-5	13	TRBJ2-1	CASSYYSLGVQFF
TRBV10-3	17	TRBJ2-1	CAISESKGGSSYNEQFF
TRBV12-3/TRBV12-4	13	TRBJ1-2	CASSPRTNYGYTF
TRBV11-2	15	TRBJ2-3	CASSYAGGPTDTQYF
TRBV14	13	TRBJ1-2	CASSQDVAAPYTF
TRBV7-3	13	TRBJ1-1	CASSFERESEAFF
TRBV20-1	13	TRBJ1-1	CSARAGWNTEAFF
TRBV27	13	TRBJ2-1	CASSLYGKNEQFF